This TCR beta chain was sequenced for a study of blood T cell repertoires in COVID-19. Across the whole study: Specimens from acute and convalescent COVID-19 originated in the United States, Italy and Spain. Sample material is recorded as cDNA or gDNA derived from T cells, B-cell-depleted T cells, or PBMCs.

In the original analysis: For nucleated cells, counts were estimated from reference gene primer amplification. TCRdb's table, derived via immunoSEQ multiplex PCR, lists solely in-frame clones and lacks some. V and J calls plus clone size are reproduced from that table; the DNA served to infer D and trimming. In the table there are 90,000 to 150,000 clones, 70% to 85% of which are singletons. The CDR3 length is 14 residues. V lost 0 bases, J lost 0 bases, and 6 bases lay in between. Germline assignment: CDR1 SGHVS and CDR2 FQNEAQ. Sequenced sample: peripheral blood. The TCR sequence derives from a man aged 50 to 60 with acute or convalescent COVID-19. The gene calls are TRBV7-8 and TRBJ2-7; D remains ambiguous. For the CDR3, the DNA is TGTGCCAGCAGCTTAGCGGCTAGCTCCTACGAGCAGTACTTC. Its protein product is CASSLAASSYEQYF. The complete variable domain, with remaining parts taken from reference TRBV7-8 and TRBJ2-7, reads GAGVSQSPRYKVAKRGQDVALRCDPISGHVSLFWYQQALGQGPEFLTYFQNEAQLDKSGLPSDRFFAERPEGSVSTLKIQRTQQEDSAVYLCASSLAASSYEQYFGPGTRLTVT.